This T cell receptor beta chain was sequenced for a study of post-analysis software for immune sequencing data. Germline V gene lookup returns CDR1 SEHNR and CDR2 FQNEAQ (reference sequence). V was clipped by 5 bases and J by 4 bases; unmatched bases: 8. The length of the CDR3 is 15 residues. Study observations and caveats: Five or six TRBV segments, TRBV5-6, TRBV5-1 and TRBV20-1 among them, were found more frequent in patients than controls.

Researchers reported that TCR beta cDNA libraries carried unique molecular identifiers. Via MiXCR, TCRdb re-called the PCR reads, giving one row per CDR3 protein. The data show hundreds of thousands of distinct CDR3 sequences, 55% to 70% seen once. About this clonotype: Antigen unknown.

The chain employs TRBV7-9 and TRBJ2-3, with TRBD2 identical over 8 bases. The sequenced sample was blood. This sequence was found in a girl under 10 years old with multiple sclerosis. CDR3 in amino acids: CASSAYGGDADTQYF. CDR3 nucleotide sequence: TGTGCCAGCAGCGCATACGGGGGGGATGCAGATACGCAGTATTTT.